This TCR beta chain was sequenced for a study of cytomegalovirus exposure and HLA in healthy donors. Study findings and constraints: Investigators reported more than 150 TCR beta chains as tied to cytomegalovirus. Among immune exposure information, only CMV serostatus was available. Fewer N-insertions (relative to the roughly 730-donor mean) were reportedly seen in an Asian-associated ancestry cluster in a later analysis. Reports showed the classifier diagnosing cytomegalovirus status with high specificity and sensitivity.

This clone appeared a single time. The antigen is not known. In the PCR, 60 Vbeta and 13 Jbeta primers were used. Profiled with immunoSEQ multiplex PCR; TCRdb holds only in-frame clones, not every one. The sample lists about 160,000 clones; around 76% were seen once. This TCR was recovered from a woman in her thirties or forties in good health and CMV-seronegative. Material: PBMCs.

The CDR3 region is CASSSMGGASNQPQHF. DNA of the CDR3: TGTGCCAGCAGCTCCATGGGGGGAGCGAGCAATCAGCCCCAGCATTTT. The chain has TRBV5-6 and TRBJ1-5, with D maybe TRBD1 (5 bases). V was cut by 3 bases and J by 1 base, with 14 bases left in between. This CDR3 region has 16 residues. Germline V gene sequence: CDR1 SGHDT, CDR2 YYEEEE.